These T cell receptor beta chains were read from a single sample in a study of identical twins. TCRdb analysed the 5' RACE reads with MiXCR anew, one entry per CDR3 protein. This sample has a few hundred thousand distinct CDR3 sequences, with about 8.3% found just once. The same specimen was also included in a second study, on yellow fever vaccine responses in identical twins.

The material sequenced was CD8+ T cells sorted from blood. All receptors derive from a woman aged 18-35 years in good health. Each CDR3 is given with its conserved first and last residue. The D gene is left open where the match is weak. The size of a clone is reported for some rows only, either as once, few or many, or as a class for expanded clones.

>TRBV24-1|.|.|TRBJ2-2
CATSDGGELFF
TGTGCCACCAGTGACGGAGGGGAGCTGTTTTTT
>TRBV30|.|TRBD1|TRBJ2-1
CAWGQGASYNEQFF
TGTGCCTGGGGACAGGGGGCTTCCTACAATGAGCAGTTCTTC
>TRBV10-3|.|.|TRBJ2-1
CAISESGEVLPYNEQFF
TGTGCCATCAGTGAGTCCGGGGAGGTCCTACCCTACAATGAGCAGTTCTTC
>TRBV12-3/TRBV12-4|many|.|TRBJ2-3
CASRRLLTDTQYF
TGTGCCAGCAGACGACTACTCACAGATACGCAGTATTTT
>TRBV6-4|.|TRBD1|TRBJ2-7
CASKDLGGRQGCEQYF
TGTGCCAGTAAGGATTTAGGCGGGCGACAGGGGTGCGAGCAGTACTTC
>TRBV7-7|few|.|TRBJ2-1
CASSPDGNEQFF
TGTGCTAGCAGCCCGGACGGGAATGAGCAGTTCTTC
>TRBV12-5|few|.|TRBJ2-2
CASGWGTGELFF
TGTGCTAGTGGTTGGGGGACCGGGGAGCTGTTTTTT
>TRBV20-1|many|TRBD2|TRBJ2-4
CSARALADKNIQYF
TGCAGTGCTAGAGCCCTAGCGGACAAAAACATTCAGTACTTC
>TRBV25-1|many|TRBD1|TRBJ2-7
CASSEYGTGVPEQYF
TGTGCCAGCAGTGAATATGGGACAGGGGTACCCGAGCAGTACTTC
>TRBV7-9|few|.|TRBJ1-5
CATTEEGGNQPQHF
TGTGCCACCACGGAAGAGGGTGGCAATCAGCCCCAGCATTTT
>TRBV29-1|.|.|TRBJ2-2
CSVAAPSVGTGELFF
TGCAGCGTTGCGGCACCCTCGGTGGGGACCGGGGAGCTGTTTTTT
>TRBV29-1|.|TRBD2|TRBJ2-1
CSVLAGVREQFF
TGCAGCGTTCTAGCGGGAGTGCGAGAGCAGTTCTTC
>TRBV12-3/TRBV12-4|many|.|TRBJ2-7
CASSFGTYEQYF
TGTGCCAGCAGTTTTGGTACCTACGAGCAGTACTTC
>TRBV15|.|TRBD1|TRBJ2-7
CATSRHRDSSSYEQYF
TGTGCCACCAGCAGACACCGGGACAGTAGCTCCTACGAGCAGTACTTC
>TRBV7-9|few|.|TRBJ2-3
CASSLAGPVGTDTQYF
TGTGCCAGCAGCTTAGCCGGGCCCGTGGGCACAGATACGCAGTATTTT
>TRBV9|few|.|TRBJ2-5
CASSVGGGTETQYF
TGTGCCAGCAGCGTAGGAGGGGGAACAGAGACCCAGTACTTC
>TRBV9|many|.|TRBJ2-3
CASSGGTTDTQYF
TGTGCCAGCAGTGGGGGGACCACAGATACGCAGTATTTT
>TRBV27|many|.|TRBJ2-6
CASRGLLLSGANVLTF
TGTGCCAGCAGGGGTCTGCTCCTCTCTGGGGCCAACGTCCTGACTTTC
>TRBV5-6|many|TRBD2|TRBJ2-1
CASSLAGGEQFF
TGTGCCAGCAGCTTAGCGGGAGGGGAGCAGTTCTTC
>TRBV5-1|many|.|TRBJ2-1
CASSLVGIQSLGDNEQFF
TGCGCCAGCAGCTTGGTGGGGATACAGTCTCTTGGGGACAATGAGCAGTTCTTC
>TRBV2|.|TRBD2|TRBJ2-1
CASSGASGGRSSYNEQFF
TGTGCCAGCAGTGGGGCTAGCGGGGGCCGAAGCTCCTACAATGAGCAGTTCTTC
>TRBV11-2|few|TRBD1|TRBJ1-2
CASSYGTGGASGGYTF
TGTGCCAGCAGCTACGGGACAGGGGGCGCAAGTGGGGGCTACACCTTC
>TRBV20-1|few|.|TRBJ2-1
CSARGDPGRVDEQFF
TGCAGTGCTAGAGGAGACCCGGGAAGGGTCGATGAGCAGTTCTTC
>TRBV12-3/TRBV12-4|.|.|TRBJ1-2
CASSLLISVDGYTF
TGTGCCAGCAGTTTATTGATATCAGTGGATGGCTACACCTTC
>TRBV7-9|.|.|TRBJ2-7
CASTGGEAYEQYF
TGTGCCAGCACGGGGGGCGAGGCCTACGAGCAGTACTTC
>TRBV4-3|.|.|TRBJ2-2
CASSQDGLIANTGELFF
TGCGCCAGCAGCCAAGATGGACTTATAGCAAACACCGGGGAGCTGTTTTTT
>TRBV5-6|many|.|TRBJ2-7
CASTETTRREQYF
TGTGCCAGCACTGAAACAACGCGTCGCGAGCAGTACTTC
>TRBV29-1|many|.|TRBJ1-2
CSVVLVGGLTSHSYGYTF
TGCAGCGTTGTTTTAGTCGGGGGGCTAACCTCCCATTCCTATGGCTACACCTTC
>TRBV7-9|.|.|TRBJ2-7
CASSLDIRNEQYF
TGTGCCAGCAGCTTGGACATACGGAACGAGCAGTACTTC
>TRBV28|.|.|TRBJ2-7
CASSDSQYEQYF
TGTGCCAGCAGCGACTCACAATACGAGCAGTACTTC
>TRBV12-3/TRBV12-4|many|.|TRBJ2-7
CASSLEEDSYEQYF
TGTGCCAGCAGCTTGGAGGAAGACTCGTACGAGCAGTACTTC
>TRBV27|few|.|TRBJ2-1
CASSFGNPLLNEQFF
TGTGCCAGCAGTTTTGGAAACCCCCTATTGAATGAGCAGTTCTTC
>TRBV11-2|few|TRBD1|TRBJ2-2
CASSKTGGTNTGELFF
TGTGCCAGCAGCAAGACAGGGGGAACGAACACCGGGGAGCTGTTTTTT
>TRBV27|.|TRBD2|TRBJ2-5
CASSPFSGDETQYF
TGTGCCAGCAGTCCCTTTAGCGGGGACGAGACCCAGTACTTC
>TRBV19|.|.|TRBJ2-4
CASSIRQELAKNIQYF
TGTGCCAGTAGTATAAGGCAGGAGTTAGCCAAAAACATTCAGTACTTC
>TRBV5-1|.|.|TRBJ2-3
CASTTWGQQADTQYF
TGCGCCAGCACCACCTGGGGGCAACAAGCAGATACGCAGTATTTT
>TRBV27|few|.|TRBJ2-1
CASSYDPGPSNEQFF
TGTGCCAGCAGCTATGACCCGGGACCGAGCAATGAGCAGTTCTTC
>TRBV2|few|.|TRBJ2-5
CASSEVDGPVRQETQYF
TGTGCCAGCAGTGAAGTCGACGGTCCAGTAAGACAAGAGACCCAGTACTTC
>TRBV5-1|many|TRBD2|TRBJ2-1
CASSLGAGGSYNEQFF
TGCGCCAGCAGCTTGGGAGCGGGAGGGTCCTACAATGAGCAGTTCTTC
>TRBV4-3|few|.|TRBJ2-3
CASSQDRPGYSTDTQYF
TGCGCCAGCAGCCAAGATCGGCCCGGTTACAGCACAGATACGCAGTATTTT
>TRBV12-3/TRBV12-4|many|TRBD1|TRBJ1-5
CASSTEQGADQPQHF
TGTGCCAGCAGTACCGAACAGGGGGCGGATCAGCCCCAGCATTTT
>TRBV7-9|.|TRBD1|TRBJ2-1
CASSYGQGADEQFF
TGTGCCAGCAGCTATGGACAGGGGGCGGATGAGCAGTTCTTC
>TRBV5-6|.|.|TRBJ2-7
CASSPLPETYEQYF
TGTGCCAGCAGCCCACTCCCAGAAACCTACGAGCAGTACTTC
>TRBV6-1|few|TRBD1|TRBJ2-7
CASSEWTGGYYEQYF
TGTGCCAGCAGTGAATGGACAGGGGGCTACTACGAGCAGTACTTC
>TRBV7-9|many|.|TRBJ2-1
CASSLVTGVTYNEQFF
TGTGCCAGCAGCTTAGTCACGGGAGTGACCTACAATGAGCAGTTCTTC
>TRBV28|few|.|TRBJ2-7
CASTPIGGLSYEQYF
TGTGCCAGCACCCCCATTGGGGGGTTGTCCTACGAGCAGTACTTC
>TRBV7-3|many|.|TRBJ2-7
CASSLGGLAEQYF
TGTGCCAGCAGCTTAGGGGGGCTCGCCGAGCAGTACTTC
>TRBV7-8|.|.|TRBJ1-1
CASSLGAVAEAFF
TGTGCCAGCAGCTTAGGGGCGGTGGCTGAAGCTTTCTTT
>TRBV6-1|many|TRBD1|TRBJ2-3
CASSQGQVLTDTQYF
TGTGCCAGCAGCCAGGGACAGGTGCTCACAGATACGCAGTATTTT
>TRBV5-6|.|.|TRBJ2-1
CASSLQRSTYNEQFF
TGTGCCAGCAGCTTACAACGATCAACCTACAATGAGCAGTTCTTC
>TRBV7-2|few|.|TRBJ2-7
CATSLGEFEQYF
TGTGCCACCTCCCTTGGGGAATTCGAGCAGTACTTC
>TRBV28|many|TRBD2|TRBJ2-3
CASSRPPGLALTDTQYF
TGTGCCAGCAGTCGACCCCCAGGACTAGCGCTCACAGATACGCAGTATTTT